This TCR beta chain was found in a study of beta chain features in type 1 diabetes. Study results and limitations: All four CD4+ subsets from Type 1 diabetes patients carried moderately but significantly shorter TCRB CDR3s.

Of the isolated RNA, all was reverse transcribed, and so the sequenced material was expressed TCRB transcripts. The average output of naive, central memory and regulatory T cell samples was 3 million to 4 million reads. Sequencing was performed with immunoSEQ multiplex PCR; in TCRdb, only in-frame clones are kept and a portion is missing. The table records a few hundred thousand clones, 9.6% of them present only once. With V trimmed by 0 bases and J by 4 bases, 3 bases remained unmatched. This CDR3 has 15 amino acids. Per the germline V gene, CDR1 is SGHNT and CDR2 is YYREEE (reference sequence). This clone was observed a few times. The antigen remains undetermined.

The sample taken for sequencing was naive CD4+ T cells from blood. This rearrangement joins TRBV5-4 to TRBJ2-5, with 10 bases identical to TRBD2. This TCR was recovered from a woman between 18 and 29 years old in good health. The CDR3 spells CASSLALAGAETQYF. The CDR3 nucleotides read TGTGCCAGCAGCTTGGCCCTAGCGGGAGCAGAGACCCAGTACTTC.